This TCR beta chain was identified during a study of cytomegalovirus exposure and HLA in healthy donors (dated by TCRdb to 2016 to 2017). Study-level background: In an earlier analysis of under 750 of the donors, around 300 Gb of sequence data and 90 million to 120 million unique TCR beta sequences from roughly 200 million T cells were reported. An early release covering around 630 HLA-typed donors comprised approximately 290 gigabases of sequencing data and around 85 million unique TCR sequences. The study profiled the T cell repertoires of some 610 subjects by immunosequencing and related them to cytomegalovirus serostatus. The number of typed donors differed by locus: roughly 629-640 for A, B, C, DRB1 and DQB1; 500 to 550 for DQA1; 606 for DPA1; and roughly 450 for DPB1. Across under 500 genotyped donors of the cohort, an average of about 250,000 unique TCR beta nucleotide sequences per donor were sequenced, and roughly a sixth of those sequences were non-productive. Both class I and class II loci were covered by HLA typing, at four-digit resolution. A later analysis re-analyzed previously published TCR beta repertoires from about 600 donors and added high-resolution HLA genotyping to study TCR occurrence patterns. Genome-wide SNP genotypes for about 65% of the roughly 670 donors were used in a later genetic analysis, which treated that subset as a discovery cohort. The later analysis used no new phenotypic data to find candidate immune exposures, relying instead on TCR beta sequences and their occurrence across donors. Alongside the repertoire data, information on donor age, sex, ethnicity and CMV serostatus was compiled. Several DR-DQ haplotypes were treated as single units for association and clustering because of strong linkage in the cohort. A separate validation cohort of roughly 120 different subjects was used in addition to the roughly 620-subject first cohort. Of the roughly 400 genotyped donors, over 70% fell in the genetic ancestry cluster associated with self-reported Caucasian donors. The study aimed to test whether cataloging public T cell receptors could reveal signatures of past pathogen exposure. All discovery cohort repertoires had been generated using a single sequencing platform. To predict cytomegalovirus infection status, the study combined high-throughput TCR immunosequencing, statistical association of individual TCRs with disease status, and machine learning. In an earlier analysis of over 550 of the donors, high-throughput TCR beta sequencing was used to judge whether each TCR beta V gene segment behaved as functional or pseudogenic. Broad study findings and their caveats: The only immune exposure information available for the cohort was CMV serostatus. Most TCR sequences were observed very rarely across donors, whereas some public TCRs were present in many individuals. Compared with equally common non-associated chains, HLA-associated TCR beta chains in a later analysis were more clonally expanded and had lower generation probabilities. In a later genetic analysis, fewer N-insertions in productive TCRs were reported among donors in an Asian-associated ancestry cluster than the roughly 710-donor mean. A further reported finding was that TCR beta sequences accurately predicted the HLA-A and HLA-B alleles for most subjects in the first cohort. The classifier was reported to diagnose cytomegalovirus status with high specificity and sensitivity in both the original cohort and the validation cohort. Because some donors lacked HLA typing at each locus, the association tests relied only on the typed subset. A few of the identified cytomegalovirus-associated TCR beta chains were confirmed in vitro to be specific for cytomegalovirus antigens. Specific HLA alleles were associated with 15,000 to 20,000 TCR beta sequences at a false discovery rate of 0.05 in a later analysis. A later analysis reported that several top co-occurrence clusters appeared linked to parvovirus B19, influenza, CMV and Epstein-Barr virus. Assigning TCR associations to individual alleles was difficult when HLA alleles, especially DR and DQ, strongly co-occurred. The cohort was sequenced for TCR beta chains only, and without alpha or paired-chain data the features that could be detected were limited. In a later analysis, TCR association rates were found to vary across HLA loci, with the most associated TCRs seen for DRB1 alleles and the fewest for HLA-C alleles. The sequencing pipeline was judged likely to have produced a cluster of highly shared sequence variants as a technical artifact. V-gene and J-gene trimming of TCR beta chains was associated with a missense DCLRE1C variant in a later genetic analysis, and the association was replicated in an independent cohort. According to a later analysis, most CMV-associated TCR beta chains appeared to be HLA-restricted, and the HLA associations seemed to be driven largely by CMV exposure. Correlated functional status among segregating V segments might be attributable to linkage disequilibrium, but an unknown experimental factor could not be ruled out. According to the authors, the approach could potentially be generalized to other disease states and immunological phenotypes. In an earlier analysis of around 600 of the donors, most TCR beta V segments were observed in productive rearrangements about 90% or about 30% of the time, broadly matching IMGT annotations. Roughly uniform sequencing depth across donors was assumed in presence/absence analyses, although this assumption may not hold. Because counts were too low, under 20 rarely observed V segments, including chromosome 9 orphons, were left out of the earlier analysis of a few hundred of the donors. Some IMGT-functional V segments, including TRBV6-2 and TRBV6-3, could not be told apart with the 87-base-pair reads, so those segments were excluded. A total of 150 or so TCR beta chains were listed by the study as associated with cytomegalovirus.

The cohort consisted of 650 to 700 healthy bone marrow donors. At the time of sampling, all cohort members were nominally healthy, though unrecorded immune exposures were likely present. The donor was CMV seropositive and was included in the group of 300 or so seropositive cohort members. Each donor provided a peripheral blood sample, and peripheral blood mononuclear cells were used for TCR beta sequencing. The Qiagen DNeasy Blood Extraction Kit was used to extract genomic DNA from the blood cell samples. Concerning this clone itself: Its antigen target is currently unknown. The input lacks base qualities; no much larger clone sits a single base away.

V loses 7 bases at its end and J loses 1 base; junction bases beyond the gene matches: 7. The CDR3 has 15 amino acids, counting the end cysteine and phenylalanine. This entry keeps only the CDR3 DNA: 45 bases, framed from base 1. The germline V gene yields MNHNS for CDR1 and SASEGT for CDR2. Library construction relied on the immunoSEQ multiplex PCR assay. The multiplex PCR relied on a mix of 60 forward primers for TCR Vbeta segments and 13 reverse primers for TCR Jbeta segments. The CDR3 region of rearranged TCR beta genes was amplified from genomic DNA with a multiplex PCR assay. The amplified TCR beta libraries were sequenced on the Illumina HiSeq System as 87-base-pair reads. In the source study's methods: A later analysis tallied roughly 78 million unique TCR beta chains across the approximately 670 repertoires, and about 10 million of those chains were shared by two or more donors. To remove PCR and sequencing errors, raw reads were error-corrected and collapsed into unique sequences using a nearest-neighbor algorithm that merged closely related sequences. V, D and J gene segments were assigned by aligning CDR3 sequences to IMGT reference sequences. For a sequence to be retained, a match of at least six nucleotides was required to both a V gene segment and a J gene segment. Rearrangements were called productive when the CDR3 lacked stop codons and stayed in frame with V and J; all others were non-productive. Following IMGT convention, CDR3 was defined as the stretch from the second conserved V-encoded cysteine to the conserved J-encoded phenylalanine. Sequences without an unambiguous match to a single V gene segment were excluded from the earlier analysis of about 630 of the donors. In an earlier analysis of some 590 of the donors, a V segment was called functional when productive rearrangements were above 56.7%, and segregating when the standard deviation between donors exceeded 5%. To diagnose cytomegalovirus status from the catalog of TCR beta chain sequences, a statistical classification framework was built. A later analysis assigned V and J genes by comparing TCR nucleotide sequences with IMGT/GENE-DB human TR gene sequences. The TCRdist pipeline was used in a later analysis to assign CDR3 sequences and most-parsimonious VDJ recombination scenarios. In a later analysis, every TCR beta chain was defined by the combination of its CDR3 amino acid sequence and its V-gene family, and reads without a unique V-gene family were dropped. As a way to deal with suspected cross-contamination and a sequencing artifact, a later analysis dropped hundreds of nucleotide sequences that were highly shared and had low generation probability. A later analysis calculated a clonal expansion index for each public chain from normalized within-repertoire ranks of inferred template counts. Generation probabilities in a later analysis came from a VDJ recombination model fitted to out-of-frame rearrangements, and those results were checked against IGoR. A later analysis scored TCR-TCR, TCR-HLA and TCR-CMV co-occurrence with hypergeometric tests, applying a repertoire-size bias correction to TCR pairs. In a later analysis, false discovery rates were estimated by permuting HLA or CMV assignments 20 times. In a later analysis, co-occurring TCRs were grouped using DBSCAN, with TCRdist sequence similarity added in when clustering inside HLA-allele-positive subsets. Co-occurrence clustering excluded repertoires with fewer than 30,000 or more than 120,000 public chains, plus five with anomalous nucleotide sharing. TCRdb retrieved this table from immuneACCESS and kept in-frame rearrangements only. Not all clones are present; in checked studies, unresolved V genes account for under half, and no reason is known for the remainder. That table is the source of V, J and clone size, and D and trimming were worked out from the DNA. This sample is represented by some 150,000 clones; around 82% of them were singletons. The ten largest clonotypes hold about 3.2% of the sample.

The chain employs TRBV6-1 and TRBJ2-5, and TRBD2 aligns with 9 junction nucleotides. This TCR was sampled from a man between 18 and 29 years old in good health and CMV-seropositive. Sequencing input: PBMCs. The DNA sequence is as follows: TGTGCCAGCACCCTTAGCGGGAGTGGCCAAGAGACCCAGTACTTC. Translated, this is CASTLSGSGQETQYF.